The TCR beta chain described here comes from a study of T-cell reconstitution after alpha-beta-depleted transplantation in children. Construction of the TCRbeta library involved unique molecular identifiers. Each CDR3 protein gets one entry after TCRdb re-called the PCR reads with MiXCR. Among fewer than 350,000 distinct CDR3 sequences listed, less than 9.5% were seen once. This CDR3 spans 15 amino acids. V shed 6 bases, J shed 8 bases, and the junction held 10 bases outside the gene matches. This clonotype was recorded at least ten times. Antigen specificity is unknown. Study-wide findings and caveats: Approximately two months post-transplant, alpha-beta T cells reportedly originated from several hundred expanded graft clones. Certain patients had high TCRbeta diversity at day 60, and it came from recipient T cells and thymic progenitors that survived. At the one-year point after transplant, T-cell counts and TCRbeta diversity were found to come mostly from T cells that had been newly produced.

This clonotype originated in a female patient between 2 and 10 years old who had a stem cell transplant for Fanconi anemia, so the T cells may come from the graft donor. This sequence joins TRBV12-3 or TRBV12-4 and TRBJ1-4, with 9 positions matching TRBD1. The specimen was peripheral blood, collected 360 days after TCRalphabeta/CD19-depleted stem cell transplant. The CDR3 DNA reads TGTGCCAGCAGCGGGACAGGGTGGATGGTGGAAAAACTGTTTTTT. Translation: CASSGTGWMVEKLFF.